These 27 T cell receptor beta chains were sequenced from one sample in a study of early T cells in non-severe SARS-CoV-2 infection (TCRdb year 2021). Library method: 5' RACE. Sequencer: NextSeq 500. TCRdb handled the public reads itself, with Q25 trimming in fastp and clone calling in MiXCR, and kept productive beta chains. Rows are unified per CDR3 protein, each entry keeping the most common DNA and genes. Within this sample are about 60,000 distinct CDR3 sequences, with about 9.3% of them counted one time only. The top ten hold approximately 1.1% of the sample. What was sequenced was whole blood. These receptors originate from an adult who was a healthcare worker with PCR-confirmed SARS-CoV-2 infection or an uninfected control (not recorded which).

The gene calls are TRBV10-1 and TRBJ1-1; D may be TRBD1 (6 bases). From germline, CDR1 is WNHNN and CDR2 SYGVQD (reference sequence). Trimming removed 7 bases from V and 4 bases from J, with 13 bases in between. This CDR3 is 13 amino acids long. CDR3: CASTTGSSTEAFF. The CDR3 coding sequence is TGCGCCAGCACTACAGGGAGTAGCACTGAAGCTTTCTTT.

This clonotype has ten or more counts. The chain joins TRBV4-1 to TRBJ1-6; D remains ambiguous. The CDR3 contains 12 residues. V dropped 4 bases and J dropped 4 bases, with 2 bases sitting between them. Germline V gene sequence: CDR1 MGHRA, CDR2 YSYEKL. The CDR3 sequence is CASSPYNSPLHF. The CDR3 region has the DNA TGCGCCAGCAGCCCGTATAATTCACCCCTCCACTTT.

This clonotype was recorded at least ten times. The V gene is TRBV3-1, the J gene TRBJ2-1, with 8 bases matching TRBD2. The V gene's germline CDR1 is LGHDT and CDR2 YNNKEL (reference sequence). The V gene end was trimmed by 3 bases and the J gene end by 12 bases; junction bases not matched to a gene: 19. The CDR3 is 17 residues long. The CDR3 DNA sequence: TGTGCCAGCAGCCACAGACAGTGGGTAGCGGGGTCCCATTGGCAGTTCTTC. Its protein product is CASSHRQWVAGSHWQFF.

The chain couples TRBV20-1 to TRBJ2-1; 13 bases are shared with TRBD2. The CDR3 totals 17 residues. The trim removed 5 bases at V and 11 bases at J, leaving 18 bases unmatched. Germline-derived CDR1 and CDR2 are DFQATT and SNEGSKA (reference sequence). In nucleotides, the CDR3 is TGCAGTGCTCCCGGGACTAGCGGGGCCCTCGACCCAAATCAGCAGTTCTTC. The encoded protein is CSAPGTSGALDPNQQFF.

This clonotype was picked up many times. V and J are TRBV9 and TRBJ1-4, with D hard to call. The CDR3 has 12 amino acids. Germline CDR1 and CDR2: SGDLS and YYNGEE. Trimming left V 4 bases short and J 10 bases short, with 11 bases between. CDR3 nucleotide sequence: TGTGCCAGCAGCTTAGACTCGGGAAAACTGTTTTTT. Encoded protein: CASSLDSGKLFF.

In this sample, this clonotype turned up many times. This chain joins TRBV2 and TRBJ1-4, with D tentatively TRBD1 (5 bases). V lost 7 bases, J lost 8 bases, and 20 bases lay in between. The CDR3 is 15 residues long. From germline, CDR1 is SNHLY and CDR2 FYNNEI. The CDR3 nucleotides read TGTGCCAGCACTCGCCTTCAGGGTTGGAACGAAAAACTGTTTTTT. The encoded protein is CASTRLQGWNEKLFF.

The chain uses TRBV29-1 and TRBJ2-5; D not certain. Germline assignment: CDR1 SQVTM and CDR2 ANQGSEA. CDR3 length equals 12 residues. V was trimmed by 5 bases and J by 1 base, leaving 8 bases between them. CDR3: CSVRHLQETQYF. The CDR3 nucleotides read TGCAGCGTTCGACACCTCCAAGAGACCCAGTACTTC.

This clonotype was found many times. The V and J genes are TRBV3-1 and TRBJ2-6; TRBD1 matches 7 bases. V was clipped by 1 base and J by 0 bases; unmatched bases: 6. The CDR3 loop spans 18 amino acids. Germline V gene lookup returns CDR1 LGHDT and CDR2 YNNKEL (reference sequence). CDR3: CASSQGWDSTSGANVLTF. CDR3 nucleotide sequence: TGTGCCAGCAGCCAAGGTTGGGACAGTACCTCTGGGGCCAACGTCCTGACTTTC.

This clonotype turned up a few times. The chain uses TRBV18 and TRBJ1-2; D might be TRBD1 (6 bases). The CDR3 contains 14 residues. Trimming shortened V by 5 bases and J by 6 bases, and 16 bases separated the two germline ends. Germline values: CDR1 KGHSH, CDR2 LQKENI. The CDR3 bases are TGTGCCAGCTCAGCGGACAGTTCGGTGCATGGCTACACCTTC. Residues: CASSADSSVHGYTF.

The V and J genes are TRBV12-3 or TRBV12-4 and TRBJ1-1; 8 bases agree with TRBD1. The CDR3 totals 15 residues. The V and J ends lost 5 bases and 1 base, in that order; junction bases with no gene match: 6. DNA for the CDR3: TGTGCCAGCAGTATACGGACAGGGACGAACACTGAAGCTTTCTTT. Translating it yields CASSIRTGTNTEAFF.

This clonotype was seen many times. This chain uses TRBV12-3 or TRBV12-4 with TRBJ2-3, with a tentative D call TRBD1 (6 bases). V was shortened by 2 bases and J by 0 bases, with 12 bases between the two germline ends. This CDR3 comprises 16 residues. This chain's CDR3 is CASSLPGTTSTDTQYF. In DNA, the CDR3 is TGTGCCAGCAGTTTACCCGGGACAACTAGCACAGATACGCAGTATTTT.

In its sample, this clonotype was seen many times. The chain couples TRBV6-1 to TRBJ1-1, with unresolved D. Trimming shortened V by 2 bases and J by 7 bases, and 5 bases separated the two germline ends. Per the germline V gene, CDR1 is MNHNS and CDR2 is SASEGT. The CDR3 consists of 11 residues. The CDR3 sequence: CASSEIGEAFF. The CDR3 DNA sequence: TGTGCCAGCAGTGAAATTGGTGAAGCTTTCTTT.

This clonotype was seen repeatedly, ten times or more. The V gene is TRBV29-1, the J gene TRBJ2-3, with 8 bases that match TRBD2. Trimming cost V 4 bases and J 4 bases; bases outside gene matches: 10. CDR3 size: 15 residues. Germline V CDR1 and CDR2: SQVTM, ANQGSEA. The DNA for the CDR3 is TGCAGCGTTGTAGGCTCCGGGGGGGCCGCAGATACGCAGTATTTT. As protein: CSVVGSGGAADTQYF.

The chain is built from TRBV5-4 and TRBJ2-3; 9 nucleotides align to TRBD1. CDR1 SGHNT and CDR2 YYREEE come from the germline V gene (reference sequence). This CDR3 has 17 amino acids. The ends lost 4 bases at V and 3 bases at J; junction bases unmatched: 12. The CDR3 region is CASSRIDRGGPTDTQYF. CDR3 DNA sequence: TGTGCCAGCAGCCGGATAGACAGGGGGGGGCCAACAGATACGCAGTATTTT.

The sample holds many counts of this clonotype. The chain uses TRBV9 and TRBJ1-1; maybe TRBD1 (5 bases). V was pared by 3 bases and J by 5 bases, with 17 bases between. Per the germline V gene, CDR1 is SGDLS and CDR2 is YYNGEE. This CDR3 region has 15 residues. CDR3 region: CASSAMPVGVTEAFF. CDR3 DNA sequence: TGTGCCAGCAGCGCCATGCCGGTGGGGGTTACTGAAGCTTTCTTT.

The sample holds a few counts of this clonotype. The J gene is TRBJ2-3, the V gene TRBV27; D remains ambiguous. Germline assignment: CDR1 MNHEY and CDR2 SMNVEV (reference sequence). The CDR3 extends over 11 amino acids. V shed 1 base and J shed 6 bases, with 2 bases lying between them. The CDR3 here is CASSLYDTQYF. The DNA of the CDR3 is TGTGCCAGCAGTTTATATGATACGCAGTATTTT.

This clonotype was detected ten times or more. The genes are TRBV7-9 and TRBJ1-1; D uncertain. CDR1 is SEHNR and CDR2 is FQNEAQ in the germline V gene (reference sequence). The CDR3 extends over 12 amino acids. V was shortened by 3 bases and J by 6 bases, with 8 bases between the two germline ends. The CDR3: CASSLTRAEAFF. The CDR3 bases are TGTGCCAGCAGCTTGACGAGGGCTGAAGCTTTCTTT.

This clonotype has more than one count but fewer than ten. The chain recombines TRBV9 with TRBJ1-2; the D gene is possibly TRBD1 (6 bases). CDR1 is SGDLS and CDR2 is YYNGEE in the germline V gene. V lost 3 bases and J lost 2, with 14 bases in between. This CDR3 has 15 residues. In nucleotides, the CDR3 is TGTGCCAGCAGCGAGCGCACAGGGTACAACTATGGCTACACCTTC. This gives the protein CASSERTGYNYGYTF.

This clonotype was seen at least ten times. This chain uses TRBV5-5 with TRBJ2-7; the D is unclear. Germline lookup yields CDR1 SGHKS and CDR2 YYEKEE (reference sequence). The CDR3 is 14 amino acids. V lost 5 bases and J 3 bases, leaving 15 bases between the germline ends. CDR3 loop: CASSPAPRDYEQYV. The CDR3, as DNA: TGTGCCAGCAGTCCCGCGCCTAGGGACTACGAGCAGTACGTC.

This chain links TRBV5-6 with TRBJ1-1; 10 nucleotides line up with TRBD1. Germline V lookup: CDR1 SGHDT, CDR2 YYEEEE. The V gene end was trimmed by 2 bases and the J gene end by 4 bases; junction bases not matched to a gene: 5. There are 15 residues in the CDR3. For the CDR3, the DNA is TGTGCCAGCAGCTTAACCGGGACAGGGGCCACTGAAGCTTTCTTT. Translated: CASSLTGTGATEAFF.

This clonotype was observed many times. The rearrangement uses TRBV20-1 and TRBJ2-5; a weak D match, TRBD1 (6 bases). This CDR3 spans 13 amino acids. Germline values: CDR1 DFQATT, CDR2 SNEGSKA (reference sequence). The CDR3 protein is CRPFGQNQETQYF. In DNA, the CDR3 is TGCAGACCATTTGGACAGAACCAAGAGACCCAGTACTTC.

This clonotype turned up a few times. CDR3 DNA: TGTGCCAGCAGCAAAGGGGTCAGGGGGCAATCAAATCAGCCCCAGCATTTT. Protein: CASSKGVRGQSNQPQHF. V usage is TRBV21-1 and J usage is TRBJ1-5; TRBD1, the table's D call, lacks a check against the DNA. TRBV21-1 is annotated as a pseudogene. This CDR3 has 17 residues.

This chain joins TRBV7-8 and TRBJ2-3; D might be TRBD1 or TRBD2, each matching 5 bases. Germline V gene sequence: CDR1 SGHVS, CDR2 FQNEAQ. Trimming shortened V by 1 base and J by 6 bases, and 8 bases separated the two germline ends. This CDR3 contains 13 residues. The CDR3 bases are TGTGCCAGCAGCTTAGGCCGGGGCGATACGCAGTATTTT. Translated: CASSLGRGDTQYF.

In regard to this clonotype: A much more abundant neighbour one base away suggests this may be a read error. The CDR3, as DNA: TGTGCCAGCAGCTTAGGGGACAGGACCTATAGCTACACCTTC. Its protein product is CASSLGDRTYSYTF. The chain employs TRBV7-9 and TRBJ1-2, with TRBD1 identical over 8 bases. Germline V gene sequence: CDR1 SEHNR, CDR2 FQNEAQ (reference sequence). CDR3 size: 14 residues.

This clonotype was observed at least ten times. The chain couples TRBV19 to TRBJ1-5; a weak D match, TRBD1 (6 bases). The CDR3 runs 16 residues. V was trimmed by 3 bases and J by 5 bases, leaving 17 bases between them. Germline V gene lookup returns CDR1 LNHDA and CDR2 SQIVND (reference sequence). This CDR3 reads CASSMKEGVRYQPQHF. The CDR3 bases are TGTGCCAGTAGTATGAAAGAGGGGGTAAGGTATCAGCCCCAGCATTTT.

This sequence joins TRBV6-5 and TRBJ2-3; maybe TRBD1 (5 bases). The germline V gene encodes CDR1 MNHEY and CDR2 SVGAGI. The CDR3 is made up of 16 amino acids. With 5 bases removed from V and 0 bases from J, the gap between germline ends came to 15 bases. CDR3: CASSRGGGTSTDTQYF. The CDR3 DNA reads as TGTGCCAGCAGTAGGGGCGGCGGAACTAGCACAGATACGCAGTATTTT.

This clonotype was counted a few times. This sequence joins TRBV5-1 and TRBJ1-6; perhaps TRBD1 as D (5 bases). The germline gives CDR1 SGHRS, CDR2 YFSETQ. CDR3 length equals 16 residues. V was shortened by 0 bases and J by 0 bases, with 7 bases between the two germline ends. The CDR3 protein is CASSLDRSSYNSPLHF. As DNA, the CDR3 is TGCGCCAGCAGCTTGGACAGGAGCTCCTATAATTCACCCCTCCACTTT.